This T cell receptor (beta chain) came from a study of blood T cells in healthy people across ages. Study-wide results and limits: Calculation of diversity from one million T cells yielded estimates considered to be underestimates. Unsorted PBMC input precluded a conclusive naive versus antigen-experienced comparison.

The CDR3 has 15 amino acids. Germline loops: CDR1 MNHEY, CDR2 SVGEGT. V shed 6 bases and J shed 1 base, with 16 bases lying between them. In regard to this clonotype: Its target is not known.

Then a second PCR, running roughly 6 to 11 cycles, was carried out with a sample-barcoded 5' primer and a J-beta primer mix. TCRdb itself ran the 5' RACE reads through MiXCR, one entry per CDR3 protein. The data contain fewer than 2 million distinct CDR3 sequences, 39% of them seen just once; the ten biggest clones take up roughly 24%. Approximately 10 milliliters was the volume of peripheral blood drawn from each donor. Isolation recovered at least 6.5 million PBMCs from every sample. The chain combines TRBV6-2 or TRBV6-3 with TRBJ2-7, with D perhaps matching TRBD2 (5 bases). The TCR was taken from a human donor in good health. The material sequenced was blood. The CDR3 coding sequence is TGTGCCAGCAGCCCTTTTCCCGGGAAATCCTACGAGCAGTACTTC. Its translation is CASSPFPGKSYEQYF.